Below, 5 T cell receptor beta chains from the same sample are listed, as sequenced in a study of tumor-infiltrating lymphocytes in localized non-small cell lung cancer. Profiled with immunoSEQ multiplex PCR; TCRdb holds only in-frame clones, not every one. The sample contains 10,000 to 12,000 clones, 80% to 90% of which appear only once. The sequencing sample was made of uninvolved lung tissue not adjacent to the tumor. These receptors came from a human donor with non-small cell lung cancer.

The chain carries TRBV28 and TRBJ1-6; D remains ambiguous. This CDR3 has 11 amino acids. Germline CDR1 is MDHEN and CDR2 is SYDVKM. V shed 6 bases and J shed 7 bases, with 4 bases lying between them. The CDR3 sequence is CASRQNSPLHF. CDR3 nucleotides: TGTGCCAGCAGACAAAATTCACCCCTCCACTTT.

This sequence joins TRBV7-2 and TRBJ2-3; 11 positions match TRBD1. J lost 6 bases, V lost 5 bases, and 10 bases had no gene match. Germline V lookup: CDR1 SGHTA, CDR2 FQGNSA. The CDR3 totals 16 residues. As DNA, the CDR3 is TGTGCCAGCAGCACAAGGACAGGGGGCGCTTCTGATACGCAGTATTTT. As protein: CASSTRTGGASDTQYF. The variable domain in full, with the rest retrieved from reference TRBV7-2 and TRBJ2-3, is GAGVSQSPSNKVTEKGKDVELRCDPISGHTALYWYRQSLGQGLEFLIYFQGNSAPDKSGLPSDRFSAERTGGSVSTLTIQRTQQEDSAVYLCASSTRTGGASDTQYFGPGTRLTVL.

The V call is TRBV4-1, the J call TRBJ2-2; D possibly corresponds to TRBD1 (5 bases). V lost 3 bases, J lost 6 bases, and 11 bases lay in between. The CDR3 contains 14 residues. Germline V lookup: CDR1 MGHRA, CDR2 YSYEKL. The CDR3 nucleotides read TGCGCCAGCAGCCAGGACATTCCTTCCGGGGAGCTGTTTTTT. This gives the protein CASSQDIPSGELFF.

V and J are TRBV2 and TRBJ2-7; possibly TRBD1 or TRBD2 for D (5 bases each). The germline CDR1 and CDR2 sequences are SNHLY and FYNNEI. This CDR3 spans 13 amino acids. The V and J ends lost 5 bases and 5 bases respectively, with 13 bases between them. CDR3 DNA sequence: TGTGCCAGCAGTAACACGGGACGGAACGAGCAGTACTTC. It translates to CASSNTGRNEQYF.

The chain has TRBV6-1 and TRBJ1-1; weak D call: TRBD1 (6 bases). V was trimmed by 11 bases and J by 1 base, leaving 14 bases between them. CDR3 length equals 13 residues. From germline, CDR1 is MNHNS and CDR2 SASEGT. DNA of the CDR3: TGTGCCGCGACGACAGGTGAGAACACTGAAGCTTTCTTT. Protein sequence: CAATTGENTEAFF.